The rows below give T cell receptor beta chains drawn from one sample of a study of beta chain features in type 1 diabetes. Produced via immunoSEQ multiplex PCR; TCRdb's table is partial and in-frame only. The sample consists of approximately 160,000 clones, over 55% of them appearing once. The sequenced sample was naive CD4+ T cells from blood. The source of these receptors is a young man with type 1 diabetes. Both conserved end residues are part of each CDR3. D genes are given only for firm matches. Size is omitted from some rows. Given values are once, few, many or a class for expanded clones.

d_call j_call v_call clone_size cdr3_nt cdr3_aa
- TRBJ2-6 TRBV25-1 few TGTGCCAGCAGTTCTGGAGGTTCTGGGGCCAACGTCCTGACTTTC CASSSGGSGANVLTF
TRBD1 TRBJ1-4 TRBV30 - TGTGCCTGGAGCCGGGACAGCTTTAATGAAAAACTGTTTTTT CAWSRDSFNEKLFF
TRBD1 TRBJ2-1 TRBV9 - TGTGCCAGCAGCGCCGGGACAGTCTACAATGAGCAGTTCTTC CASSAGTVYNEQFF
- TRBJ1-1 TRBV30 few TGTGCCTGGAGTCCCACGAACACTGAAGCTTTCTTT CAWSPTNTEAFF
TRBD1 TRBJ1-1 TRBV30 - TGTGCCTGGAAAGGGTGGGGATGGGACAGGGTTAGTGAAGCTTTCTTT CAWKGWGWDRVSEAFF
TRBD1 TRBJ2-5 TRBV2 once TGTGCCAGCAGTGAAGACAGGGGCGCCGGCGAGACCCAGTACTTC CASSEDRGAGETQYF
- TRBJ1-1 TRBV7-2 - TGTGCCAGCAGCTCCTCGGCACTCAGGAACACTGAAGCTTTCTTT CASSSSALRNTEAFF
- TRBJ2-3 TRBV28 - TGTGCCAGCAGCCTCGGGAGTTATGATACGCAGTATTTT CASSLGSYDTQYF
TRBD1 TRBJ1-3 TRBV29-1 few TGCAGCGTGAGCCGGGACAGGGGACCTGGAAACACCATATATTTT CSVSRDRGPGNTIYF
TRBD2 TRBJ2-3 TRBV29-1 - TGCAGCGTTGTGACTAGCGGTACAGATACGCAGTATTTT CSVVTSGTDTQYF
TRBD2 TRBJ2-3 TRBV29-1 - TGCAGCGTTGCCCAGCGGGGTAGCACAGATACGCAGTATTTT CSVAQRGSTDTQYF
- TRBJ2-4 TRBV29-1 few TGCAGCGGGCGTAACCTAGCCAAAAACATTCAGTACTTC CSGRNLAKNIQYF
- TRBJ2-3 TRBV11-2 - TGTGCCAGCAGCATAGTGAGGGATACGCAGTATTTT CASSIVRDTQYF
- TRBJ2-6 TRBV30 - TGTGCCTGGAGAGAGGTCGAGGGGTACGGGGCCAACGTCCTGACTTTC CAWREVEGYGANVLTF
TRBD1 TRBJ2-6 TRBV6-5 - TGTGCCAGCAGTACAGGGGGCGCTGGGGCCAACGTCCTGACTTTC CASSTGGAGANVLTF
TRBD1 TRBJ1-2 TRBV6-6 - TGTGCCAGCAGGTCAGGAACAGGGGATAATGGCTACACCTTC CASRSGTGDNGYTF
TRBD2 TRBJ2-3 TRBV30 once TGTGCCTGGAGTGTACGAGGGAGGGCTCGCACAGATACGCAGTATTTT CAWSVRGRARTDTQYF
- TRBJ2-5 TRBV4-1 - TGCGCCAGCAGCCAAGGCGGGACAGCGAAAGAGACCCAGTACTTC CASSQGGTAKETQYF
- TRBJ2-1 TRBV7-2 few TGTGCCAGCAGTCGAGGTGACTACAATGAGCAGTTCTTC CASSRGDYNEQFF
- TRBJ2-5 TRBV9 once TGTGCCAGCAGCTCTCAGGGACGCCAGGCAGAGACCCAGTACTTC CASSSQGRQAETQYF
- TRBJ2-3 TRBV9 once TGTGCCAGCAGCGGCGCCCCCAGCACAGATACGCAGTATTTT CASSGAPSTDTQYF
- TRBJ2-1 TRBV19 few TGTGCCAGTAGTATTTCACACAGTCAGAATGAGCAGTTCTTC CASSISHSQNEQFF
- TRBJ2-3 TRBV27 - TGTGCCAGCAGAGGCCCCAGGGAGCTCACAGATACGCAGTATTTT CASRGPRELTDTQYF
- TRBJ2-1 TRBV7-2 - TGTGCCAGCAGCTTAGGTCGATTAAATGAGCAGTTCTTC CASSLGRLNEQFF
- TRBJ2-7 TRBV28 - TGTGCCAGCAGTTTACGCCAAGCGGTGCAGTACTTC CASSLRQAVQYF
- TRBJ2-1 TRBV7-8 - TGTGCCAGCAGCTACCGGAGAACAGTTTACAATGAGCAGTTCTTC CASSYRRTVYNEQFF
- TRBJ2-1 TRBV9 - TGTGCCAGCAGCGGGCTCGTTATAAATGAGCAGTTCTTC CASSGLVINEQFF
TRBD1 TRBJ2-7 TRBV29-1 once TGCAGCGTTGAAGTGTGGCAGGGGGCCTACGAGCAGTACTTC CSVEVWQGAYEQYF
- TRBJ2-1 TRBV7-6 few TGTGCCAGCAGCCCCAGTTTGTCGGGCCCATACAATGAGCAGTTCTTC CASSPSLSGPYNEQFF
- TRBJ2-5 TRBV2 - TGTGCCAGCACCTGGGGAGAGACCCAGTACTTC CASTWGETQYF
TRBD1 TRBJ2-7 TRBV2 few TGTGCCAGCAGTGACTGGGACAGGGTATACGAGCAGTACTTC CASSDWDRVYEQYF
- TRBJ2-1 TRBV14 - TGTGCCAGCAGCTTTCTGAAGGTAGCGGCCTACAATGAGCAGTTCTTC CASSFLKVAAYNEQFF
- TRBJ1-1 TRBV30 - TGTGCCTGGAGTGTACATCAGGGAGGAACTGAAGCTTTCTTT CAWSVHQGGTEAFF
- TRBJ1-6 TRBV6-6 - TGTGCCAGCAGTTACTCGAGGAGGAGTGTTTCACCCCTCCACTTT CASSYSRRSVSPLHF
TRBD1 TRBJ1-1 TRBV10-3 - TGTGCCATCAGTGTATTCGGACAGGGAGCTGAAGCTTTCTTT CAISVFGQGAEAFF
- TRBJ2-1 TRBV19 - TGTGCCAGTAGTAAGCACACCGGGACAGTAAGCGGGGCCGGTTACAATGAGCAGTTCTTC CASSKHTGTVSGAGYNEQFF
TRBD1 TRBJ2-7 TRBV4-3 once TGCGCCAGCAGCCAGGGGACAGACCAGCCAAAGCAGTACTTC CASSQGTDQPKQYF
- TRBJ2-7 TRBV7-2 - TGTGCCAGCCTACCGGGACGCAACTACGAGCAGTACTTC CASLPGRNYEQYF
- TRBJ2-4 TRBV9 - TGTGCCAGTCACCGACGGGGGGCCAAAAACATTCAGTACTTC CASHRRGAKNIQYF
- TRBJ1-4 TRBV14 - TGTGCCAGCAGCCAAATGGGGGTCGATGAAAAACTGTTTTTT CASSQMGVDEKLFF
TRBD1 TRBJ2-7 TRBV30 few TGTGCCTGGAGTCAAGGACAGGGAATGAGCGAGCAGTACTTC CAWSQGQGMSEQYF
- TRBJ2-2 TRBV30 - TGTGCCTCACAACCCGGGACGGCTAACACCGGGGAGCTGTTTTTT CASQPGTANTGELFF
TRBD2 TRBJ2-5 TRBV5-1 few TGCGCCAGCAGCTTGAGCGGGAACCGGGAAGAGACCCAGTACTTC CASSLSGNREETQYF
- TRBJ2-7 TRBV28 - TGTGCCAGCAGTCTCCATCTCCGGGGCGAGCAGTACTTC CASSLHLRGEQYF
- TRBJ2-3 TRBV14 - TGTGCCAGCAGCCAAGTAGTAAATACGCAGTATTTT CASSQVVNTQYF
- TRBJ2-3 TRBV9 few TGTGCCAGCAGCGTAGTGAGTAGGGGGGGCCTTGCAGATACGCAGTATTTT CASSVVSRGGLADTQYF
TRBD2 TRBJ2-3 TRBV7-2 - TGTGCCAGCAGCTTAGCGCTAGCGGGGACAGATACGCAGTATTTT CASSLALAGTDTQYF